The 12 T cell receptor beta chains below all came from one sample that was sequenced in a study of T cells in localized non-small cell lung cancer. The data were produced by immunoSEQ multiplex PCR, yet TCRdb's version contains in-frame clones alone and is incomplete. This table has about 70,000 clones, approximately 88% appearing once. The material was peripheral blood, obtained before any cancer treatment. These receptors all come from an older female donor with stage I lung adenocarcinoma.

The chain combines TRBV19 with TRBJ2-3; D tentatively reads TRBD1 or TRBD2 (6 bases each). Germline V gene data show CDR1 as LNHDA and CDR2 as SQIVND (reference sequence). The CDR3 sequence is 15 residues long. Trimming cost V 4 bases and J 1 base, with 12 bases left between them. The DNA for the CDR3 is TGTGCCAGTAGTACTCGGGGGCGACGCACAGATACGCAGTATTTT. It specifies CASSTRGRRTDTQYF. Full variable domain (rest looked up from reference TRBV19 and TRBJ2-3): DGGITQSPKYLFRKEGQNVTLSCEQNLNHDAMYWYRQDPGQGLRLIYYSQIVNDFQKGDIAEGYSVSREKKESFPLTVTSAQKNPTAFYLCASSTRGRRTDTQYFGPGTRLTVL.

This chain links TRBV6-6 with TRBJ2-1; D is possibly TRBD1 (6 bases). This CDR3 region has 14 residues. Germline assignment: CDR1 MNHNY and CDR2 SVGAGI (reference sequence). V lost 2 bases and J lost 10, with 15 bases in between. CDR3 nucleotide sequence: TGTGCCAGCAGTTACAATAGGGGGAGTGGAGAGCAGTTCTTC. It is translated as CASSYNRGSGEQFF.

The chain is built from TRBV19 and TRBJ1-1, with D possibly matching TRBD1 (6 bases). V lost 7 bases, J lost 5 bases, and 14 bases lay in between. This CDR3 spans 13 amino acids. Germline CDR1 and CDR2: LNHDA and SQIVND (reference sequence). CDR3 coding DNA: TGTGCCAGTACCACAGCGGGACATACTGAAGCTTTCTTT. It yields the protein CASTTAGHTEAFF.

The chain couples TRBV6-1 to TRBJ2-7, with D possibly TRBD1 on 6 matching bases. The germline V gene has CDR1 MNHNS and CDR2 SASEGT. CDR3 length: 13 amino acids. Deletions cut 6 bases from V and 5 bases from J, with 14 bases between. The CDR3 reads CASRGHQSHEQYF. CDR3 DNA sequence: TGTGCCAGCAGGGGACACCAGAGCCACGAGCAGTACTTC.

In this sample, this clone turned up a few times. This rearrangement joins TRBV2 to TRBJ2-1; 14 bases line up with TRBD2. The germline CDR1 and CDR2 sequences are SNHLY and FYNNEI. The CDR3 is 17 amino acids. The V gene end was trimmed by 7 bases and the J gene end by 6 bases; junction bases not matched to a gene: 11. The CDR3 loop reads CASIRPRLAGGSNEQFF. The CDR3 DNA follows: TGTGCCAGCATTCGACCCCGACTAGCGGGGGGGTCCAATGAGCAGTTCTTC.

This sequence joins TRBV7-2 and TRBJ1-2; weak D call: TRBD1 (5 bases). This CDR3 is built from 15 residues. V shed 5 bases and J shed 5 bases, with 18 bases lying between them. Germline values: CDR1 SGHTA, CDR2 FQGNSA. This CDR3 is CASSTIIGAAYGYTF. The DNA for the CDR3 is TGTGCCAGCAGCACAATCATAGGGGCAGCATATGGCTACACCTTC.

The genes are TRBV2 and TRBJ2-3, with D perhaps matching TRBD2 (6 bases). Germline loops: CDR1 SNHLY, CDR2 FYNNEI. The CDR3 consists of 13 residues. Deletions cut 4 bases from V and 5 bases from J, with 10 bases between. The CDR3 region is CASSGDWRDTQYF. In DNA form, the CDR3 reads TGTGCCAGCAGTGGGGACTGGCGAGATACGCAGTATTTT.

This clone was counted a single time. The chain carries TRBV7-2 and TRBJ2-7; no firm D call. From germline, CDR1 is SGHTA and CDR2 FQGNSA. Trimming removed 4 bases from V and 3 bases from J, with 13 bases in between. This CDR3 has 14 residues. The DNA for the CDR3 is TGTGCCAGCAGCTCCTGGGGTAGTGTCTACGAGCAGTACTTC. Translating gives CASSSWGSVYEQYF.

The CDR3 spells CASSPQSGFNTEAFF. CDR3 DNA sequence: TGTGCCAGCAGCCCTCAATCCGGATTCAACACTGAAGCTTTCTTT. V and J are TRBV7-3 and TRBJ1-1; the D is unclear. CDR1 and CDR2 (germline): SGHTA, FQGTGA. V shed 5 bases and J shed 2 bases, with 15 bases lying between them. This CDR3 has 15 residues.

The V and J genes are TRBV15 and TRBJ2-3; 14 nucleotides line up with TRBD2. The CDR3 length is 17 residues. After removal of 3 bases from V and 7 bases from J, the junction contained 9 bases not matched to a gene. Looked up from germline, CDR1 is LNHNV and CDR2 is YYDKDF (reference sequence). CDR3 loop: CATSRGLAGAGFYTQYF. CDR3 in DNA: TGTGCCACCAGCAGGGGACTAGCGGGGGCCGGATTCTATACGCAGTATTTT. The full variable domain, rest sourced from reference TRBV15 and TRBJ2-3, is DAMVIQNPRYQVTQFGKPVTLSCSQTLNHNVMYWYQQKSSQAPKLLFHYYDKDFNNEADTPDNFQSRRPNTSFCFLDIRSPGLGDTAMYLCATSRGLAGAGFYTQYFGPGTRLTVL.

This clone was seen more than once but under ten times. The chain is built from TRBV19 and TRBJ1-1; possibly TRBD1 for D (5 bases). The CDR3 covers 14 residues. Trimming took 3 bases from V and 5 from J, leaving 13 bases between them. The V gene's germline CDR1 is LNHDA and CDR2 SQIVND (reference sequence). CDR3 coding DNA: TGTGCCAGTAGTATTGGGCAGGGTCGGACTGAAGCTTTCTTT. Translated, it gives CASSIGQGRTEAFF.

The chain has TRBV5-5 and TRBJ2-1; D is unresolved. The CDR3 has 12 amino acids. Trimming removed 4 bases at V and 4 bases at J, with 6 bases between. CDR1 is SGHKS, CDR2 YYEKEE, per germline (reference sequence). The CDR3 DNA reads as TGTGCCAGCAGCCCGAGTTACAATGAGCAGTTCTTC. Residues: CASSPSYNEQFF. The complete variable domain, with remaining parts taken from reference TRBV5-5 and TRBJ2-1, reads DAGVTQSPTHLIKTRGQQVTLRCSPISGHKSVSWYQQVLGQGPQFIFQYYEKEERGRGNFPDRFSARQFPNYSSELNVNALLLGDSALYLCASSPSYNEQFFGPGTRLTVL.